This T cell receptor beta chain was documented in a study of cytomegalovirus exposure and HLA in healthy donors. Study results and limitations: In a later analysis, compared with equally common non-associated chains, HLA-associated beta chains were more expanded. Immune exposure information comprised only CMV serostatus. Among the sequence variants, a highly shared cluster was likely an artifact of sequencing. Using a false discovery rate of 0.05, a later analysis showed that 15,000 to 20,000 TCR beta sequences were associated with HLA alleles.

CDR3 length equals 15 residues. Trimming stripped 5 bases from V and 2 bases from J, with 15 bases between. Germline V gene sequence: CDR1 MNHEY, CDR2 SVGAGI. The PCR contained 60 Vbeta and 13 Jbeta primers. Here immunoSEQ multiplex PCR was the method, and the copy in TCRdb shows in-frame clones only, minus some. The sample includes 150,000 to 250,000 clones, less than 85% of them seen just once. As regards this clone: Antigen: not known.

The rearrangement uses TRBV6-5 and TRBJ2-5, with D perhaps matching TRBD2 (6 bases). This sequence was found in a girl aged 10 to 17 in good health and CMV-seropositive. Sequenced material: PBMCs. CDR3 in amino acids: CASSPPSGEQETQYF. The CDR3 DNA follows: TGTGCCAGCAGTCCCCCCTCGGGGGAGCAAGAGACCCAGTACTTC.